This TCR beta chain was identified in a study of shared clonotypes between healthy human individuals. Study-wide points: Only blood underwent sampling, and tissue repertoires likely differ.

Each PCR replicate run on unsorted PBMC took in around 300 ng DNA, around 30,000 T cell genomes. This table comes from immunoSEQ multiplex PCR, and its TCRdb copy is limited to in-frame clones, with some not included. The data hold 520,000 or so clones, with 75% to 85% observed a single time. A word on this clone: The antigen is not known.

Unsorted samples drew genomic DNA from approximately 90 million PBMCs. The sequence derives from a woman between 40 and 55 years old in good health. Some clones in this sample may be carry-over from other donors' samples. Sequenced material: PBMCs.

The CDR3 here is CATSRDGSAGSTDTQYF. The CDR3 nucleotides read TGTGCCACCAGCAGAGATGGTTCAGCGGGAAGCACAGATACGCAGTATTTT. The chain couples TRBV15 to TRBJ2-3, with TRBD2 matching 7 bases. The CDR3 is 17 residues long. The germline gives CDR1 LNHNV, CDR2 YYDKDF (reference sequence). V shed 0 bases and J 0 bases; nucleotides not matched to a gene: 6. Based on the CDR3 plus reference TRBV15 and TRBJ2-3, the full variable domain is DAMVIQNPRYQVTQFGKPVTLSCSQTLNHNVMYWYQQKSSQAPKLLFHYYDKDFNNEADTPDNFQSRRPNTSFCFLDIRSPGLGDTAMYLCATSRDGSAGSTDTQYFGPGTRLTVL.